This TCR beta chain was recorded in a study of blood T cell repertoires in COVID-19. Study-level background: Sites across the United States, Italy and Spain contributed samples from acute and convalescent COVID-19. Sources were T cells, B-cell-depleted T cells, or PBMCs; the material itself was cDNA or gDNA.

In the original workflow: Amplification of reference gene primers was used by the study to estimate nucleated cell counts. Measured with immunoSEQ multiplex PCR; TCRdb has only the in-frame clones, and not every one. V, J and clone size reflect that table, while D and trimming were determined from the DNA. Here the sample spans just under 60,000 clones, 85% to 90% being singletons. The V gene end was trimmed by 6 bases and the J gene end by 1 base; junction bases not matched to a gene: 6. This CDR3 region has 15 residues. Germline CDR1 and CDR2: MDHEN and SYDVKM. Sequencing was performed on peripheral blood. This chain connects TRBV28 to TRBJ2-5; TRBD2 matches at 9 bases. The sequence derives from a man aged 60-69 years with acute or convalescent COVID-19. The CDR3 DNA sequence: TGTGCCAGCAGGGCGGGAGGGGCCCTCCAAGAGACCCAGTACTTC. Translation gives CASRAGGALQETQYF.